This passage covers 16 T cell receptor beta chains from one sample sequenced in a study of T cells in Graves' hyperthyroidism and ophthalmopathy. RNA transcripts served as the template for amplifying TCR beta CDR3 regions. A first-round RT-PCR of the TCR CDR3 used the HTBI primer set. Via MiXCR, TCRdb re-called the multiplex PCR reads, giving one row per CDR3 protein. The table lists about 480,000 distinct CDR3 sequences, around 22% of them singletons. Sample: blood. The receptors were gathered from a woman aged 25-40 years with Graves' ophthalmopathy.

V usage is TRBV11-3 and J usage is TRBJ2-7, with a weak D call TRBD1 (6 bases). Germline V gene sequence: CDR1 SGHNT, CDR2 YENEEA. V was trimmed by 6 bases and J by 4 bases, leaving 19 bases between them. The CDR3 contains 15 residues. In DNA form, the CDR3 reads TGTGCCAGCAGTCAGGGGTTCAGGTCAAGTTACGAGCAGTACTTC. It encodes CASSQGFRSSYEQYF.

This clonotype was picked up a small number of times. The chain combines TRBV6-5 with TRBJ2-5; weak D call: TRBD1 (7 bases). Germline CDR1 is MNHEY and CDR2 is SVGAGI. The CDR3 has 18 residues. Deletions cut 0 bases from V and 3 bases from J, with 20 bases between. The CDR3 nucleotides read TGTGCCAGCAGTTACTCGAGCAGGGGGGAGTACTCTAAAGAGACCCAGTACTTC. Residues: CASSYSSRGEYSKETQYF.

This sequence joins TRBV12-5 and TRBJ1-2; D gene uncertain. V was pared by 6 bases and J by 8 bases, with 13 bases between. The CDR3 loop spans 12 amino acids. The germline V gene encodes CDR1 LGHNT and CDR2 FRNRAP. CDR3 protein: CASGQGLGGYTF. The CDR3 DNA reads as TGTGCTAGTGGCCAAGGGTTAGGAGGCTACACCTTC.

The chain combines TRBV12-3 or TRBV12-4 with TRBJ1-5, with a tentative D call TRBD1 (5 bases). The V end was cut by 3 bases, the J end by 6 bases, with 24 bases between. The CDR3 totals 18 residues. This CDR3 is CASSFDPFGDVVSQPQHF. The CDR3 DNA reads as TGTGCCAGCAGTTTTGATCCGTTCGGGGACGTCGTGAGTCAGCCCCAGCATTTT.

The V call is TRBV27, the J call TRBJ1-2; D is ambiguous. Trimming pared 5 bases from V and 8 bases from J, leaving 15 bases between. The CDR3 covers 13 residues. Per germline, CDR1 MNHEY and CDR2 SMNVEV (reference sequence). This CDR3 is CASSPLGERGYTF. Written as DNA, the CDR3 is TGTGCCAGCAGTCCCCTCGGCGAACGGGGCTACACCTTC.

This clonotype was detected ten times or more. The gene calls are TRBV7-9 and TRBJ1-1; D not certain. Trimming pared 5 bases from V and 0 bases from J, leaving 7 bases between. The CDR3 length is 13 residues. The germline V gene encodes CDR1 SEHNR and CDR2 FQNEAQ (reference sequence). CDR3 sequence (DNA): TGTGCCAGCAGCCCCGAGGTGAACACTGAAGCTTTCTTT. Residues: CASSPEVNTEAFF.

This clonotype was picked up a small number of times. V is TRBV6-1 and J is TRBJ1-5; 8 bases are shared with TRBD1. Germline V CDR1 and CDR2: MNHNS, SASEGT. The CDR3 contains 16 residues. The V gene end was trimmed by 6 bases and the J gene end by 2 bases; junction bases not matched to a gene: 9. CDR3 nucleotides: TGTGCCAGCAGGCCTATAGGACAGGGCGGCAATCAGCCCCAGCATTTT. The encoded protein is CASRPIGQGGNQPQHF.

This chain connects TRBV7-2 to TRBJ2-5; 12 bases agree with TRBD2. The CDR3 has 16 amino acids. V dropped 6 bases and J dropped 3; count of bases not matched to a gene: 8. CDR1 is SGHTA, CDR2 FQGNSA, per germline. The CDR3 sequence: CASRRLAGEGEETQYF. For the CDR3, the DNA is TGTGCCAGCAGACGACTAGCGGGAGAGGGAGAAGAGACCCAGTACTTC.

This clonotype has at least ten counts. CDR3 sequence: CASRVSGREGYTF. CDR3 in DNA: TGTGCCAGCAGGGTCTCCGGGAGGGAGGGCTACACCTTC. The chain has TRBV12-3 or TRBV12-4 and TRBJ1-2; D unresolved. The CDR3 runs 13 residues. Trimming left V 6 bases short and J 8 bases short, with 16 bases between.

For the CDR3, the DNA is TGTGCCAGCAGCCGGCCACTGCGGGAGCAGTACTTC. Translating it yields CASSRPLREQYF. The V gene is TRBV12-3 or TRBV12-4, the J gene TRBJ2-7; unclear D gene. Trimming shortened V by 6 bases and J by 7 bases, and 13 bases separated the two germline ends. The CDR3 length is 12 residues.

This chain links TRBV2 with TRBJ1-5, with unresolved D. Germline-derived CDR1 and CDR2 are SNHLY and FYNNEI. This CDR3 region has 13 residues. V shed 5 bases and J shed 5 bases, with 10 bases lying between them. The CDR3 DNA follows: TGTGCCAGCAGTATCCCAGGCTATCAGCCCCAGCATTTT. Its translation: CASSIPGYQPQHF.

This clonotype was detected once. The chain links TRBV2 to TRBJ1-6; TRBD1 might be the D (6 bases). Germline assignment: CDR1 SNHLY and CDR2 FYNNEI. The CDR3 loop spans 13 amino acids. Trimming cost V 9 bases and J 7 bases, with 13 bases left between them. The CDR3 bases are TGTGCCAGTACAGGGTGGTCCAATTCACCCCTCCACTTT. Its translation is CASTGWSNSPLHF.

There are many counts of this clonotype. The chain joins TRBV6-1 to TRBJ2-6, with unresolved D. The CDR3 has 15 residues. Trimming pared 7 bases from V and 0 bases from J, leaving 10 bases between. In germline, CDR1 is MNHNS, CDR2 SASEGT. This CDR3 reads CASTPKVSGANVLTF. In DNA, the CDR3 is TGTGCCAGCACCCCCAAGGTCTCTGGGGCCAACGTCCTGACTTTC.

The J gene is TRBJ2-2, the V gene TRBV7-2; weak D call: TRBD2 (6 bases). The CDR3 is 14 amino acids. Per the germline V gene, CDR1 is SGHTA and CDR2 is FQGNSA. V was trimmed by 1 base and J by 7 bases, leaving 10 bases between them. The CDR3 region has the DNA TGTGCCAGCAGCTTAGGCGGGGATTTCGGGGAGCTGTTTTTT. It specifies CASSLGGDFGELFF.

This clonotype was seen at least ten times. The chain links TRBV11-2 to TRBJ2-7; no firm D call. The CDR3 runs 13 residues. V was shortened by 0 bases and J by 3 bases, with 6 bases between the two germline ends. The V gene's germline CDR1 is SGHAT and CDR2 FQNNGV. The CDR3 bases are TGTGCCAGCAGCTTAGATCGCCGCTACGAGCAGTACTTC. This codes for CASSLDRRYEQYF.

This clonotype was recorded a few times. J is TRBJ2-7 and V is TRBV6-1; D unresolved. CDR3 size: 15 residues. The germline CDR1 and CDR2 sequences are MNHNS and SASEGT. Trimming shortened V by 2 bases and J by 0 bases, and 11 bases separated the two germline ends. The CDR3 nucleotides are TGTGCCAGCAGTGAAATCTACAGTACCTCCTACGAGCAGTACTTC. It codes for CASSEIYSTSYEQYF.